The 26 T cell receptor beta chains reported below all come from one sample, sequenced in a study of blood T cell repertoires in COVID-19. Only in-frame clones appear in the TCRdb table, and some are missing; sequencing was by immunoSEQ multiplex PCR. The sample lists tens of thousands of clones; approximately 87% were seen once. The sample taken for sequencing was peripheral blood. These TCRs come from a human donor in a cohort sampled during active COVID-19.

The chain uses TRBV7-2 and TRBJ2-1, with 9 bases fitting TRBD1. Germline V gene lookup returns CDR1 SGHTA and CDR2 FQGNSA. V dropped 2 bases and J dropped 9; count of bases not matched to a gene: 2. This CDR3 is built from 13 residues. The DNA of the CDR3 is TGTGCCAGCAGCTTACTACAGGGGGCTGAGCAGTTCTTC. It encodes CASSLLQGAEQFF.

The rearrangement uses TRBV7-3 and TRBJ2-5; 8 positions agree with TRBD1. This CDR3 is 16 amino acids long. Germline trimming cut 5 bases from V and 5 bases from J; bases unmatched to any gene: 13. Germline lookup yields CDR1 SGHTA and CDR2 FQGTGA. CDR3 DNA sequence: TGTGCCAGCAGCCCCCTCGACAGGGGCGAGGGGGAGACCCAGTACTTC. Protein: CASSPLDRGEGETQYF. The full variable domain, its missing parts supplied by reference TRBV7-3 and TRBJ2-5, is GAGVSQTPSNKVTEKGKYVELRCDPISGHTALYWYRQSLGQGPEFLIYFQGTGAADDSGLPNDRFFAVRPEGSVSTLKIQRTERGDSAVYLCASSPLDRGEGETQYFGPGTRLLVL.

In nucleotides, the CDR3 is TGTGCCAGCAGTTTCGGACTAGCGGGGGGTGGAAATGAGCAGTTCTTC. Residues: CASSFGLAGGGNEQFF. The chain couples TRBV2 to TRBJ2-1; TRBD2 agrees at 14 bases. The CDR3 covers 16 residues. Germline CDR1 reads SNHLY; CDR2 reads FYNNEI. J was trimmed by 7 bases and V by 5 bases; bases with no gene match: 7.

This chain joins TRBV9 and TRBJ2-5; perhaps TRBD2 as D (6 bases). V was trimmed by 3 bases and J by 5 bases, leaving 14 bases between them. CDR1 and CDR2 (germline): SGDLS, YYNGEE. The length of the CDR3 is 14 residues. The CDR3 nucleotides read TGTGCCAGCAGCGCCGGGACTTTTGATGAGACCCAGTACTTC. This gives the protein CASSAGTFDETQYF.

The J gene is TRBJ2-5, the V gene TRBV19; 10 bases agree with TRBD2. The CDR3 spans 15 residues. Germline V gene sequence: CDR1 LNHDA, CDR2 SQIVND (reference sequence). The ends lost 8 bases at V and 4 bases at J; junction bases unmatched: 10. The DNA for the CDR3 is TGTGCCAGTCGAATGTCAAGCGGGGGGGTAGAGACCCAGTACTTC. Amino acids: CASRMSSGGVETQYF. The variable domain in full, completed from reference TRBV19 and TRBJ2-5, reads DGGITQSPKYLFRKEGQNVTLSCEQNLNHDAMYWYRQDPGQGLRLIYYSQIVNDFQKGDIAEGYSVSREKKESFPLTVTSAQKNPTAFYLCASRMSSGGVETQYFGPGTRLLVL.

The V and J genes are TRBV19 and TRBJ1-2; a weak D match, TRBD1 (5 bases). CDR3 length: 12 amino acids. Germline lookup yields CDR1 LNHDA and CDR2 SQIVND (reference sequence). V lost 3 bases and J lost 8, with 10 bases in between. This chain's CDR3 is CASSIAGYGYTF. The CDR3 DNA reads TGTGCCAGTAGTATCGCAGGGTACGGCTACACCTTC.

V and J are TRBV7-8 and TRBJ2-7, with 10 bases fitting TRBD1. Trimming took 5 bases from V and 7 from J; bases not matched to a gene: 8. This CDR3 region has 14 residues. In germline, CDR1 is SGHVS, CDR2 FQNEAQ. The CDR3 nucleotides read TGTGCCAGCAGCCTCCAGACAGGGGGCAGAGAGCAGTACTTC. It specifies CASSLQTGGREQYF. Combining the CDR3 with reference TRBV7-8 and TRBJ2-7 gives the whole variable domain GAGVSQSPRYKVAKRGQDVALRCDPISGHVSLFWYQQALGQGPEFLTYFQNEAQLDKSGLPSDRFFAERPEGSVSTLKIQRTQQEDSAVYLCASSLQTGGREQYFGPGTRLTVT.

V gene TRBV15 combines with J gene TRBJ2-7, with D uncertain. Trimming pared 0 bases from V and 0 bases from J, leaving 12 bases between. The CDR3 length is 16 residues. In germline, CDR1 is LNHNV, CDR2 YYDKDF (reference sequence). The CDR3 region has the DNA TGTGCCACCAGCAGAGATTATGGCAGAAGCTCCTACGAGCAGTACTTC. It specifies CATSRDYGRSSYEQYF.

J is TRBJ1-1 and V is TRBV27, with TRBD1 matching over 7 bases. J lost 0 bases, V lost 6 bases, and 13 bases had no gene match. CDR1 and CDR2 from the germline V gene are MNHEY and SMNVEV (reference sequence). This CDR3 has 17 amino acids. CDR3 loop: CASSPRTGLIMNTEAFF. CDR3 nucleotides: TGTGCCAGCAGCCCCCGGACAGGCCTCATCATGAACACTGAAGCTTTCTTT.

V and J are TRBV7-2 and TRBJ2-3, with 11 bases fitting TRBD2. This CDR3 has 14 residues. Trimming cost V 5 bases and J 6 bases; bases outside gene matches: 4. CDR1 is SGHTA, CDR2 FQGNSA, per germline. The CDR3 sequence: CASSRVAGGDTQYF. The CDR3 DNA is TGTGCCAGCAGCCGGGTAGCGGGAGGGGATACGCAGTATTTT.

By share, this clone counts as medium-sized. J is TRBJ2-7 and V is TRBV27; no clear D gene. Trimming pared 5 bases from V and 0 bases from J, leaving 11 bases between. Germline CDR1 and CDR2: MNHEY and SMNVEV (reference sequence). The length of the CDR3 is 14 residues. Here the CDR3 reads CASSGQTSSYEQYF. The DNA of the CDR3 is TGTGCCAGCAGTGGGCAGACATCCTCCTACGAGCAGTACTTC.

The chain joins TRBV7-2 to TRBJ1-2, with 9 bases that match TRBD1. This CDR3 has 14 amino acids. J gave up 7 bases and V 5 bases, and 8 bases lay outside the gene matches. CDR1 is SGHTA, CDR2 FQGNSA, per germline. CDR3 in DNA: TGTGCCAGCAGCCCGGGACAGGGCAGAGGTGGCTACACCTTC. Protein sequence: CASSPGQGRGGYTF.

The chain is built from TRBV7-9 and TRBJ1-2, with 9 bases matching TRBD1. Germline CDR1 is SEHNR and CDR2 is FQNEAQ (reference sequence). This CDR3 comprises 15 residues. V lost 5 bases and J lost 1; bases outside the gene matches: 5. CDR3 in amino acids: CASSVDRGDNYGYTF. The CDR3 DNA reads as TGTGCCAGCAGCGTTGACAGGGGGGATAACTATGGCTACACCTTC. The full variable domain, in which reference TRBV7-9 and TRBJ1-2 provide the parts outside the CDR3, is DTGVSQNPRHKITKRGQNVTFRCDPISEHNRLYWYRQTLGQGPEFLTYFQNEAQLEKSRLLSDRFSAERPKGSFSTLEIQRTEQGDSAMYLCASSVDRGDNYGYTFGSGTRLTVV.

J is TRBJ1-2 and V is TRBV12-3 or TRBV12-4; 7 positions match TRBD1. CDR3 length equals 12 residues. V shed 5 bases and J 8 bases; nucleotides not matched to a gene: 5. In DNA, the CDR3 is TGTGCCAGCAGTACCCTAGGGGGCGGCTACACCTTC. Amino acid sequence: CASSTLGGGYTF.

The chain couples TRBV18 to TRBJ1-1; TRBD1 is a possible D gene (6 bases). V shed 4 bases and J shed 8 bases, with 23 bases lying between them. Germline assignment: CDR1 KGHSH and CDR2 LQKENI. The CDR3 is 16 amino acids. This CDR3 is CASSLRPGAGGEEAFF. CDR3 nucleotides: TGTGCCAGCTCACTTAGGCCAGGGGCGGGTGGAGAAGAAGCTTTCTTT.

The chain recombines TRBV6-5 with TRBJ1-1; tentative D call: TRBD1 (5 bases). V lost 8 bases, J lost 0 bases, and 13 bases lay in between. The germline V gene has CDR1 MNHEY and CDR2 SVGAGI. This CDR3 has 14 residues. The CDR3 DNA reads as TGTGCCAGCTGCAGGGATCCCTTGAACACTGAAGCTTTCTTT. It is translated as CASCRDPLNTEAFF.

This sequence joins TRBV9 and TRBJ2-1; weak D call: TRBD1 (5 bases). Trimming pared 1 base from V and 6 bases from J, leaving 14 bases between. This CDR3 spans 15 amino acids. Germline values: CDR1 SGDLS, CDR2 YYNGEE. CDR3 region: CASSVQGKAVNEQFF. The DNA of the CDR3 is TGTGCCAGCAGCGTACAGGGAAAGGCGGTCAATGAGCAGTTCTTC.

The gene calls are TRBV2 and TRBJ2-3, with D unclear. The CDR3 is 15 residues long. Germline V gives CDR1 SNHLY, CDR2 FYNNEI. Deletions cut 6 bases from V and 1 base from J, with 14 bases between. The DNA of the CDR3 is TGTGCCAGCAGAGTTCAAGCACTTCGCACAGATACGCAGTATTTT. Translation gives CASRVQALRTDTQYF.

The V and J genes are TRBV7-9 and TRBJ1-1; D uncertain. Germline-derived CDR1 and CDR2 are SEHNR and FQNEAQ (reference sequence). V was pared by 7 bases and J by 7 bases, with 16 bases between. This CDR3 comprises 13 residues. As DNA, the CDR3 is TGTGCCAGCACCACATCGGGTAGTCATGAAGCTTTCTTT. It codes for CASTTSGSHEAFF.

The V and J genes are TRBV10-3 and TRBJ2-2, with D uncertain. Germline loops: CDR1 ENHRY, CDR2 SYGVKD. The V end lost 6 bases, the J end lost 1 base, and 6 bases lay between the germline ends. The CDR3 is 13 amino acids. DNA of the CDR3: TGTGCCATCAGGCCAGAGAACACCGGGGAGCTGTTTTTT. Translating it yields CAIRPENTGELFF.

This sequence joins TRBV5-1 and TRBJ1-1; weak D call: TRBD1 (5 bases). Germline values: CDR1 SGHRS, CDR2 YFSETQ. This CDR3 is 15 amino acids long. V lost 4 bases to trimming and J lost 1 base, with 14 bases between them. CDR3 sequence: CASSPGGIGNTEAFF. The DNA of the CDR3 is TGCGCCAGCAGCCCCGGGGGGATTGGGAACACTGAAGCTTTCTTT.

V is TRBV24-1 and J is TRBJ1-6, with D tentatively TRBD1 (5 bases). In germline, CDR1 is KGHDR, CDR2 SFDVKD. The V end was cut by 3 bases, the J end by 7 bases, with 6 bases between. This CDR3 has 13 amino acids. The CDR3 protein is CATSDRQNSPLHF. The CDR3 nucleotides read TGTGCCACCAGTGATCGACAGAATTCACCCCTCCACTTT.

The rearrangement links TRBV7-8 to TRBJ1-6; D may be TRBD1 (5 bases). Germline CDR1 and CDR2: SGHVS and FQNEAQ. This CDR3 comprises 14 residues. V dropped 5 bases and J dropped 9 bases, with 14 bases sitting between them. In DNA, the CDR3 is TGTGCCAGCAGCCCCCGGGGGATTAGTTCACCCCTCCACTTT. This gives the protein CASSPRGISSPLHF. Variable domain in full (rest from reference TRBV7-8 and TRBJ1-6): GAGVSQSPRYKVAKRGQDVALRCDPISGHVSLFWYQQALGQGPEFLTYFQNEAQLDKSGLPSDRFFAERPEGSVSTLKIQRTQQEDSAVYLCASSPRGISSPLHFGNGTRLTVT.

This clone has just a few counts. V is TRBV5-1 and J is TRBJ2-7; TRBD2 is a possible D gene (6 bases). Trimming left V 1 base short and J 2 bases short, with 22 bases between. Germline V gene data show CDR1 as SGHRS and CDR2 as YFSETQ. CDR3 size: 18 residues. The CDR3 loop reads CASSLRRPGAQSPYEQYF. Written as DNA, the CDR3 is TGCGCCAGCAGCTTGAGACGTCCGGGAGCCCAAAGTCCCTACGAGCAGTACTTC.

The rearrangement joins TRBV6-5 to TRBJ2-2; 9 bases agree with TRBD1. Germline V CDR1 and CDR2: MNHEY, SVGAGI. The CDR3 is made up of 13 amino acids. J lost 5 bases, V lost 8 bases, and 3 bases had no gene match. The CDR3 coding sequence is TGTGCCAGCCGGGACAGGGTGACCGGGGAGCTGTTTTTT. Translated: CASRDRVTGELFF.

In nucleotides, the CDR3 is TGTGCTAGTGGAATCAGCTCTGGGGCCAACGTCCTGACTTTC. Translating it yields CASGISSGANVLTF. V gene TRBV12-5 combines with J gene TRBJ2-6; D is unclear. Germline CDR1 and CDR2: LGHNT and FRNRAP. This CDR3 has 14 residues. V was clipped by 6 bases and J by 0 bases, with 6 bases between them.